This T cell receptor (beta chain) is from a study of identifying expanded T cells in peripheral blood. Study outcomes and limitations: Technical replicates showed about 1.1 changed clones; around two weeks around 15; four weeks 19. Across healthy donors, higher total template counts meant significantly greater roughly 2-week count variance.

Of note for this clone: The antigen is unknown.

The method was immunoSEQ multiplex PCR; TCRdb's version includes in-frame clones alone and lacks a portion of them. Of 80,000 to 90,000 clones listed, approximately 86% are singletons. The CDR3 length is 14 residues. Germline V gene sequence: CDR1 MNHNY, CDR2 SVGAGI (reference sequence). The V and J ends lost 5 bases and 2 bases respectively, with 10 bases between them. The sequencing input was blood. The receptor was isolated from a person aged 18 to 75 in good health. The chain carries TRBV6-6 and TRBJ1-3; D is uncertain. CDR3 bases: TGTGCCAGCAGTAGCCCAAACACTGGAAACACCATATATTTT. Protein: CASSSPNTGNTIYF.